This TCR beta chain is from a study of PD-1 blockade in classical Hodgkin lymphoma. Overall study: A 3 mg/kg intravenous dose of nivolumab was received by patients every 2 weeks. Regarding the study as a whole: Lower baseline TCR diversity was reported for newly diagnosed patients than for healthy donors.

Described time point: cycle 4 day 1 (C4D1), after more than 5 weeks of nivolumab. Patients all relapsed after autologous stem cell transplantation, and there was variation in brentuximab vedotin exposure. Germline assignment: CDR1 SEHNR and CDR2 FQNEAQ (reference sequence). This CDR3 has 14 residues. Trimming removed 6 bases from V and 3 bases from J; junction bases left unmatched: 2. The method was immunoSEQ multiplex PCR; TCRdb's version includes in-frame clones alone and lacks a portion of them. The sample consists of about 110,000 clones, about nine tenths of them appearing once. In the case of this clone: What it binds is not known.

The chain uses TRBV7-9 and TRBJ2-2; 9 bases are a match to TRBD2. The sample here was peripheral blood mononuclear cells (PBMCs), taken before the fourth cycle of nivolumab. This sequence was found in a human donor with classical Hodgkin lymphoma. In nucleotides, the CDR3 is TGTGCCAGCAGGGGACTAGCAGACACCGGGGAGCTGTTTTTT. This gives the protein CASRGLADTGELFF. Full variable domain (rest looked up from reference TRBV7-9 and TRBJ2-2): DTGVSQNPRHKITKRGQNVTFRCDPISEHNRLYWYRQTLGQGPEFLTYFQNEAQLEKSRLLSDRFSAERPKGSFSTLEIQRTEQGDSAMYLCASRGLADTGELFFGEGSRLTVL.